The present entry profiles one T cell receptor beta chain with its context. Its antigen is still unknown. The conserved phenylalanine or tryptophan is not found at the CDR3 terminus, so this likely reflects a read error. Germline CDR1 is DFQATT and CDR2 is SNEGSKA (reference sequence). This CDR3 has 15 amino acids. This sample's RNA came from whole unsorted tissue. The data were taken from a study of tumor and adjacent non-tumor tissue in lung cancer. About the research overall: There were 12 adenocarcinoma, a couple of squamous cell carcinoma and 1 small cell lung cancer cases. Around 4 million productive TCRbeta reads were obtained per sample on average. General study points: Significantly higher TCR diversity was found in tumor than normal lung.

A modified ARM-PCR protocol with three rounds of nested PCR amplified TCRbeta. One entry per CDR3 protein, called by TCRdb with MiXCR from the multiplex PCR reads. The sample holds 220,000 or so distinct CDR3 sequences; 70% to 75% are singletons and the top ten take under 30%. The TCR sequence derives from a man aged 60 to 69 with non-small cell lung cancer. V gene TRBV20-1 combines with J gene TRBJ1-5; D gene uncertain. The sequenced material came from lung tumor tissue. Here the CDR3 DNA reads TGCAGTGCTAGGGTAGGGCTCTATAGCATTCAGCCCCAGCATCTA. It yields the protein CSARVGLYSIQPQHL.